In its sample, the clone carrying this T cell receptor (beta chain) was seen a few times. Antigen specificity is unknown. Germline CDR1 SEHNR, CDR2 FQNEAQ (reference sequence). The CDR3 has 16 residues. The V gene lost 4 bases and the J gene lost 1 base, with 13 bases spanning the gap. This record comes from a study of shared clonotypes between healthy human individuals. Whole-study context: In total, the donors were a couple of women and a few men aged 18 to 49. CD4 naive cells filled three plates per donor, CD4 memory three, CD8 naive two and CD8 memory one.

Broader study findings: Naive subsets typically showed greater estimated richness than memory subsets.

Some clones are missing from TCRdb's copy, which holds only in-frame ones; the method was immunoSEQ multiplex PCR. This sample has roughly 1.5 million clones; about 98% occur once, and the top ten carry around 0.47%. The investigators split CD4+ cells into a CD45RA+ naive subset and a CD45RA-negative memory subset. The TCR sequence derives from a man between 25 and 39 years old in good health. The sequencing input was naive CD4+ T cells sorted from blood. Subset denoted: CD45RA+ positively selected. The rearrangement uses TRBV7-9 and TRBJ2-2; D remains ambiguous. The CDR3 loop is CASSSVWAVNTGELFF. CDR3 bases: TGTGCCAGCAGCTCAGTGTGGGCAGTGAACACCGGGGAGCTGTTTTTT.